Each of the 8 T cell receptor beta chains below was sequenced from the same sample in a study of blood T cell repertoires in COVID-19. Profiled with immunoSEQ multiplex PCR; TCRdb holds only in-frame clones, not every one. The table lists 95,000 to 150,000 clones, just under 80% of them singletons. Sequencing input: peripheral blood. These TCRs come from a man aged 55 to 70 with active or convalescent COVID-19.

This clone was detected only a few times. V and J are TRBV5-4 and TRBJ2-3, with 14 bases identical to TRBD2. The germline V gene encodes CDR1 SGHNT and CDR2 YYREEE (reference sequence). The CDR3 extends over 16 amino acids. The trim removed 3 bases at V and 4 bases at J, leaving 4 bases unmatched. CDR3 nucleotides: TGTGCCAGCAGCTCGGGACTAGCGGGAGTCCCAGATACGCAGTATTTT. It specifies CASSSGLAGVPDTQYF.

The CDR3 coding sequence is TGTGCCAGCAGCCCGGACTACTACAATGAGCAGTTCTTC. Amino acid sequence: CASSPDYYNEQFF. The chain carries TRBV5-4 and TRBJ2-1; D might be TRBD2 (6 bases). Germline lookup yields CDR1 SGHNT and CDR2 YYREEE (reference sequence). V lost 4 bases and J 3 bases, leaving 8 bases between the germline ends. This CDR3 region has 13 residues. The full variable domain, completed using reference TRBV5-4 and TRBJ2-1, is ETGVTQSPTHLIKTRGQQVTLRCSSQSGHNTVSWYQQALGQGPQFIFQYYREEENGRGNFPPRFSGLQFPNYSSELNVNALELDDSALYLCASSPDYYNEQFFGPGTRLTVL.

The chain links TRBV7-6 to TRBJ2-2, with D possibly TRBD1 on 5 matching bases. V gave up 0 bases and J gave up 3 bases, with 8 bases separating them. CDR1 and CDR2 (germline): SGHVS, FNYEAQ. The CDR3 covers 15 residues. CDR3 in DNA: TGTGCCAGCAGCTTAGCTGGGGCATACACCGGGGAGCTGTTTTTT. Amino acid sequence: CASSLAGAYTGELFF.

The chain combines TRBV24-1 with TRBJ2-3, with unresolved D. The CDR3 sequence is 13 residues long. With 7 bases removed from V and 2 bases from J, the gap between germline ends came to 9 bases. CDR1 is KGHDR, CDR2 SFDVKD, per germline. This CDR3 is CATREPNTDTQYF. The CDR3 bases are TGTGCCACCAGAGAGCCCAACACAGATACGCAGTATTTT.

This clone was recorded only once. The rearrangement joins TRBV24-1 to TRBJ2-7; a weak D match, TRBD2 (6 bases). The CDR3 has 15 amino acids. Trimming left V 4 bases short and J 5 bases short, with 17 bases between. Germline V gene sequence: CDR1 KGHDR, CDR2 SFDVKD. The CDR3 sequence: CATSDAKTSEDEQYF. Here the CDR3 DNA reads TGTGCCACCAGTGACGCCAAGACTAGTGAGGACGAGCAGTACTTC.

The J gene is TRBJ2-1, the V gene TRBV30, with 16 bases fitting TRBD2. The trim removed 2 bases at V and 2 bases at J, leaving 21 bases unmatched. The CDR3 covers 23 residues. CDR1 and CDR2 (germline): GTSNPN, SVGIG (reference sequence). CDR3 sequence reads: CAWSKADHSGTSGRVSTYNEQFF. The CDR3 DNA sequence: TGTGCCTGGAGTAAGGCAGATCATTCCGGGACTAGCGGGAGGGTGAGCACCTACAATGAGCAGTTCTTC.

V and J are TRBV28 and TRBJ1-5; D possibly corresponds to TRBD1 (6 bases). Trimming removed 5 bases at V and 6 bases at J, with 17 bases between. Germline-derived CDR1 and CDR2 are MDHEN and SYDVKM. This CDR3 region has 15 residues. The CDR3 region is CASSDHMGASQPQHF. The CDR3 DNA is TGTGCCAGCAGTGACCACATGGGGGCAAGTCAGCCCCAGCATTTT.

This sequence joins TRBV12-5 and TRBJ2-1; 14 bases map to TRBD2. The germline gives CDR1 LGHNT, CDR2 FRNRAP. There are 15 residues in the CDR3. The V segment lost 5 bases and the J segment 9 bases; nucleotides outside the gene matches: 6. The CDR3 reads CASGPGLAGVGEQFF. CDR3 nucleotides: TGTGCTAGTGGTCCGGGACTAGCGGGAGTAGGTGAGCAGTTCTTC. Full variable domain (missing parts from reference TRBV12-5 and TRBJ2-1): DARVTQTPRHKVTEMGQEVTMRCQPILGHNTVFWYRQTMMQGLELLAYFRNRAPLDDSGMPKDRFSAEMPDATLATLKIQPSEPRDSAVYFCASGPGLAGVGEQFFGPGTRLTVL.